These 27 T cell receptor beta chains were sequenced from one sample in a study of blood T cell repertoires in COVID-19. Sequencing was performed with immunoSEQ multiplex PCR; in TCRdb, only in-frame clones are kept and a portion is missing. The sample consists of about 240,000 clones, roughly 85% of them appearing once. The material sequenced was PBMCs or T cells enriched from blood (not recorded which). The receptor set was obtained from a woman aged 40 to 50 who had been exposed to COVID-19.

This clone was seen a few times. This CDR3 reads CASSQGETTTDTQYF. CDR3 sequence (DNA): TGTGCCAGCAGCCAAGGGGAGACAACGACAGATACGCAGTATTTT. V and J are TRBV4-2 and TRBJ2-3, with D tentatively TRBD2 (5 bases). The CDR3 covers 15 residues. V was clipped by 1 base and J by 3 bases, with 11 bases between them. Per the germline V gene, CDR1 is LGHNA and CDR2 is YNFKEQ.

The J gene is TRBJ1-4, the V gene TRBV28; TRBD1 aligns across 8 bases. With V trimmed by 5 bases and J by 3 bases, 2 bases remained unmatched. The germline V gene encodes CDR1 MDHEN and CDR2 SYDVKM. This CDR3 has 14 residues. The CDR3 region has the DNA TGTGCCAGCAGTGAACAGGGGGCTAATGAAAAACTGTTTTTT. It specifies CASSEQGANEKLFF. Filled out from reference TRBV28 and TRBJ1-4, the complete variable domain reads DVKVTQSSRYLVKRTGEKVFLECVQDMDHENMFWYRQDPGLGLRLIYFSYDVKMKEKGDIPEGYSVSREKKERFSLILESASTNQTSMYLCASSEQGANEKLFFGSGTQLSVL.

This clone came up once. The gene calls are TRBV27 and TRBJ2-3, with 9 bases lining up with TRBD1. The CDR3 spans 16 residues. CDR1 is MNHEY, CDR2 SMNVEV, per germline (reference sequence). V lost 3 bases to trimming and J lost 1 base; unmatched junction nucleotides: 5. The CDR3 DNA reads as TGTGCCAGCAGTTTTAGGGGACAGGGTCGCACAGATACGCAGTATTTT. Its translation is CASSFRGQGRTDTQYF.

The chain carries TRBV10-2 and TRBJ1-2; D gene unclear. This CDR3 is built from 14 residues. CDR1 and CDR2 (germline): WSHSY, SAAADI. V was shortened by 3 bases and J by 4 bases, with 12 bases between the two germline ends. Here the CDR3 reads CASSDPGNIYGYTF. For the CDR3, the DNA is TGCGCCAGCAGTGACCCAGGAAACATCTATGGCTACACCTTC.

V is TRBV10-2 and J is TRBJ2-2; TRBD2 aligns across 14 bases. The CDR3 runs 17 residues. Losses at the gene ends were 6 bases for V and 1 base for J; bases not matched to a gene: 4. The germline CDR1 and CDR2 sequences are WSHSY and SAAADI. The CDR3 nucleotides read TGCGCCAGCAGGGGACTAGCGGGGGCCTTGAACACCGGGGAGCTGTTTTTT. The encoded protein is CASRGLAGALNTGELFF.

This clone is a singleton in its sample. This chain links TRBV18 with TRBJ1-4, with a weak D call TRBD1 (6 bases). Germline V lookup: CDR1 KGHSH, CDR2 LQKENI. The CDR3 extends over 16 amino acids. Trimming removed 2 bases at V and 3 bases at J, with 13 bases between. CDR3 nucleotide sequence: TGTGCCAGCTCACCAGTGATGGGGGCTGCTAATGAAAAACTGTTTTTT. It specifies CASSPVMGAANEKLFF.

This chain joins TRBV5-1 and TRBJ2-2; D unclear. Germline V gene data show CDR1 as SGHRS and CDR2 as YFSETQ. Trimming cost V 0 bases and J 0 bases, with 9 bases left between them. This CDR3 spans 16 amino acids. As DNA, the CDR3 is TGCGCCAGCAGCTTGGACAGCCCTACGAACACCGGGGAGCTGTTTTTT. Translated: CASSLDSPTNTGELFF.

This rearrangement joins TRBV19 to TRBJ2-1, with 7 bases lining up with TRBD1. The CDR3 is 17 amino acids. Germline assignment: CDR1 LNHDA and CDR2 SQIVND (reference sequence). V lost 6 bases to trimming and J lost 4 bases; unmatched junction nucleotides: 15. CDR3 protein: CASRSPPSTGLYNEQFF. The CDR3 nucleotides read TGTGCCAGTAGGTCACCCCCCTCGACAGGGCTTTACAATGAGCAGTTCTTC.

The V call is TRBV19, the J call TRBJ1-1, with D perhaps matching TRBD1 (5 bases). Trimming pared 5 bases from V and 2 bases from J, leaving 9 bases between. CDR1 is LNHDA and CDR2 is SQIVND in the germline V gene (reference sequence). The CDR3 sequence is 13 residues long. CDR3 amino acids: CASSVTANTEAFF. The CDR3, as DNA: TGTGCCAGTAGTGTGACAGCAAACACTGAAGCTTTCTTT.

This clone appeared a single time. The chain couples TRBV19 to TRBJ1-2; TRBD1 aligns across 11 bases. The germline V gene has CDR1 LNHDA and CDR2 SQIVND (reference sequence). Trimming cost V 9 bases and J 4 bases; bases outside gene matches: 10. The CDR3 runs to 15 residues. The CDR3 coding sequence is TGTGCCAGCACACCCCGGACAGGGGGCGGCTATGGCTACACCTTC. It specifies CASTPRTGGGYGYTF.

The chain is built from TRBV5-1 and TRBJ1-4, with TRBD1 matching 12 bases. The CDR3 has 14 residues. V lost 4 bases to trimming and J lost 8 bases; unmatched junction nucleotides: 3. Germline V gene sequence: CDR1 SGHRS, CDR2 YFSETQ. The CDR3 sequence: CASSAGTGGEKLFF. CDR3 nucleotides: TGCGCCAGCAGCGCCGGGACAGGGGGCGAAAAACTGTTTTTT.

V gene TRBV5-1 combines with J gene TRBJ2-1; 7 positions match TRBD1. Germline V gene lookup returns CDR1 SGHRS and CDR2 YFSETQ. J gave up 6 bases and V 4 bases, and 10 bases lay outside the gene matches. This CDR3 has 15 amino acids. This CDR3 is CASSPIGQVGNEQFF. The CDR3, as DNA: TGCGCCAGCAGCCCGATCGGACAGGTGGGCAATGAGCAGTTCTTC.

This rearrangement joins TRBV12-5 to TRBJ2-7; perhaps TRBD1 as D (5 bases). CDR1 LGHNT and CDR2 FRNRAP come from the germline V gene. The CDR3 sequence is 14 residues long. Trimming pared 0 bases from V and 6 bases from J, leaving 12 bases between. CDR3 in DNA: TGTGCTAGTGGTTTGGTAGGTCTGGACATCGAGCAGTACTTC. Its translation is CASGLVGLDIEQYF.

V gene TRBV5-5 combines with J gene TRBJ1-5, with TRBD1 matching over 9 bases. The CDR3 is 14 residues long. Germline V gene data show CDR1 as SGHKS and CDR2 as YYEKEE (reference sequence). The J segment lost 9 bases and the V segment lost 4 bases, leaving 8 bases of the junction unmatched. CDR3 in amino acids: CASSADRGLGPQHF. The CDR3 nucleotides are TGTGCCAGCAGCGCAGACAGGGGGTTAGGGCCCCAGCATTTT.

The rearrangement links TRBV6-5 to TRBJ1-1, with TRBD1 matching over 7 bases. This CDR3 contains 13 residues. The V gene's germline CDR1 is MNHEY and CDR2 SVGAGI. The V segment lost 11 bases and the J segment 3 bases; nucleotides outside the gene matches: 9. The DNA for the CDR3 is TGTGCCGCCACCGGACAGGTAGACACTGAAGCTTTCTTT. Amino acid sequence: CAATGQVDTEAFF.

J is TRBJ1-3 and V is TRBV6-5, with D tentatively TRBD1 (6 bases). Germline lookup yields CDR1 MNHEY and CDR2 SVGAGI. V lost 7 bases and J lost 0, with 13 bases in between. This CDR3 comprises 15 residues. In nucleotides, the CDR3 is TGTGCCAGCACCACGAGGGACAACTCTGGAAACACCATATATTTT. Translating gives CASTTRDNSGNTIYF.

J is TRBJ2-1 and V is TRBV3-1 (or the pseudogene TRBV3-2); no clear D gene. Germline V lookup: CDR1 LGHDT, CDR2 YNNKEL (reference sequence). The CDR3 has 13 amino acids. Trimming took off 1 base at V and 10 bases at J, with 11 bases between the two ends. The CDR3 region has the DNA TGTGCCAGCAGCCAAGTCTCTTCTGGCGAGCAGTTCTTC. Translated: CASSQVSSGEQFF.

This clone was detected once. CDR3 coding DNA: TGTGCCAGCAGCTCCGATCGGGGTGCGGGCTATGGCTACACCTTC. Encoded protein: CASSSDRGAGYGYTF. The chain is built from TRBV11-1 and TRBJ1-2; D is unresolved. The CDR3 consists of 15 residues. The V end was cut by 4 bases, the J end by 4 bases, with 16 bases between. The germline CDR1 and CDR2 sequences are SGHAT and FQDESV (reference sequence).

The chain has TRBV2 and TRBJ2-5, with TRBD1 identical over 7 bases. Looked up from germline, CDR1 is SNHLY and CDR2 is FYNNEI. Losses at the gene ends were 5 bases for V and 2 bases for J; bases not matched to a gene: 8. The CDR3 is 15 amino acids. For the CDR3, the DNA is TGTGCCAGCAGTCCAACAGGGGCAACACAAGAGACCCAGTACTTC. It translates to CASSPTGATQETQYF.

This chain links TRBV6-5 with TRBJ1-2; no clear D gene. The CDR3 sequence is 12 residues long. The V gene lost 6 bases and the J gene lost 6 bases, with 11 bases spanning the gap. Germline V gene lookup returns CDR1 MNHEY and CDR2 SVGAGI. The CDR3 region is CASSSFAHGYTF. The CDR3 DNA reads TGTGCCAGCAGCAGTTTCGCCCATGGCTACACCTTC.

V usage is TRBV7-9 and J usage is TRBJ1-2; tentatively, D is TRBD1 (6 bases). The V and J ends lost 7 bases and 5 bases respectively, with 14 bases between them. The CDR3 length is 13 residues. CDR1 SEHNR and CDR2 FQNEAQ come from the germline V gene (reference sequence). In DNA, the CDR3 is TGTGCCAGCACCCTTGGGGGCCTTTATGGCTACACCTTC. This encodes CASTLGGLYGYTF.

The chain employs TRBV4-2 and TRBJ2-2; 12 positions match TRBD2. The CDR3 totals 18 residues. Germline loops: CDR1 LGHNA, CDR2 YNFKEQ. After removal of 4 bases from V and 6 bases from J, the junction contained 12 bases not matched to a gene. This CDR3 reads CASSLTFGLAGTAGELFF. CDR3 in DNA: TGTGCCAGCAGCCTTACGTTTGGACTAGCGGGGACTGCCGGGGAGCTGTTTTTT.

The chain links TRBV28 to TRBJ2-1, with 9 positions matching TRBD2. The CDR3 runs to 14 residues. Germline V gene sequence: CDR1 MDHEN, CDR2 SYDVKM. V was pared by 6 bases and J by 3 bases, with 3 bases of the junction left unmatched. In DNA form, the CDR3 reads TGTGCCAGCAGGCGGGGGGGCAACTACAATGAGCAGTTCTTC. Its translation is CASRRGGNYNEQFF. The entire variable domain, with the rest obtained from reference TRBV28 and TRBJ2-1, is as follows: DVKVTQSSRYLVKRTGEKVFLECVQDMDHENMFWYRQDPGLGLRLIYFSYDVKMKEKGDIPEGYSVSREKKERFSLILESASTNQTSMYLCASRRGGNYNEQFFGPGTRLTVL.

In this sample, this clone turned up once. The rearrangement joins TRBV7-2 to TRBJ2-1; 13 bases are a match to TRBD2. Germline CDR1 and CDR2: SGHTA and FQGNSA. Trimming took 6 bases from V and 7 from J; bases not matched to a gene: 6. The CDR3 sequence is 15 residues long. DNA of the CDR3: TGTGCCAGCAGTTTAAGGACTAGCGGGGGTAATGAGCAGTTCTTC. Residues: CASSLRTSGGNEQFF.

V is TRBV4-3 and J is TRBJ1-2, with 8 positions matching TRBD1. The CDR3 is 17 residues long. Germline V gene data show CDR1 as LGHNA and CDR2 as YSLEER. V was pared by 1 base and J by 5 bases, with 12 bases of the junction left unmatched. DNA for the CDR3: TGCGCCAGCAGCCAAGTTCCCGGCAGGGGGCTTTTTTATGGCTACACCTTC. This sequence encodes CASSQVPGRGLFYGYTF.

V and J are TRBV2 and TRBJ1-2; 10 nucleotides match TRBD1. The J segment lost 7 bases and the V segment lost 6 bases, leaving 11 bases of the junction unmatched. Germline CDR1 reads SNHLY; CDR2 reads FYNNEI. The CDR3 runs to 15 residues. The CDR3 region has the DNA TGTGCCAGCAGAGCCATCGGACAGGGGGGGGTTGGCTACACCTTC. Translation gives CASRAIGQGGVGYTF.

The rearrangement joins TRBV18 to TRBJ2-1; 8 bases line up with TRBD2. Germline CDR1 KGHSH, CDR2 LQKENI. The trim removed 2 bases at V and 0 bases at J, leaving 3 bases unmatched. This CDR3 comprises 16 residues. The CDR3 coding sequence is TGTGCCAGCTCACCAGAGCGGGGGAGCTCCTACAATGAGCAGTTCTTC. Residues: CASSPERGSSYNEQFF.